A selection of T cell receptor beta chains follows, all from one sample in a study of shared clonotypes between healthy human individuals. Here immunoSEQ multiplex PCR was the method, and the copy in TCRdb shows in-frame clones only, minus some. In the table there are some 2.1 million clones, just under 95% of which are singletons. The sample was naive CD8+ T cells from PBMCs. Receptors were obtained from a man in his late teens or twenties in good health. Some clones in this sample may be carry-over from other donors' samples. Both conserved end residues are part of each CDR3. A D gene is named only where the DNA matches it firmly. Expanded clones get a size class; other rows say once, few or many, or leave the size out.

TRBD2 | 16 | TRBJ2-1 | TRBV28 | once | CASSSSSGNSYNEQFF | TGTGCCAGCAGTTCCTCTAGCGGGAACTCCTACAATGAGCAGTTCTTC
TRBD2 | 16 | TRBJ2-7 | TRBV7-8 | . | CASSSTESGSYYEQYF | TGTGCCAGCAGCTCAACCGAGAGCGGGAGCTACTACGAGCAGTACTTC
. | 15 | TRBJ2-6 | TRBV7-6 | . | CASSFLGAGANVLTF | TGTGCCAGCAGCTTTTTGGGGGCTGGGGCCAACGTCCTGACTTTC
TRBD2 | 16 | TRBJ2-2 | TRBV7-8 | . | CASPEFPSGIVGELFF | TGTGCCAGCCCCGAGTTCCCTAGCGGGATTGTCGGGGAGCTGTTTTTT
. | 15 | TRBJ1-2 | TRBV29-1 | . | CSVEDRRAGGYGYTF | TGCAGCGTTGAAGATCGGAGGGCCGGGGGCTATGGCTACACCTTC
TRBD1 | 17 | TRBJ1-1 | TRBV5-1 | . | CASSPDRVSQMNTEAFF | TGCGCCAGCAGCCCGGACAGGGTTTCTCAAATGAACACTGAAGCTTTCTTT
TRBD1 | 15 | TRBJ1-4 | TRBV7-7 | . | CASSLDRGGGEKLFF | TGTGCCAGCAGCTTAGACAGGGGAGGAGGTGAAAAACTGTTTTTT
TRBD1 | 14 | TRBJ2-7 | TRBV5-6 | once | CASRTGTGGYEQYF | TGTGCCAGCAGGACCGGGACAGGGGGCTACGAGCAGTACTTC
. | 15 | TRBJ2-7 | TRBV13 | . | CASSLGGTFTYEQYF | TGTGCCAGCAGCTTAGGCGGGACTTTCACCTACGAGCAGTACTTC
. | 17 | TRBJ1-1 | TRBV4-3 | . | CASSQDYPGNTNTEAFF | TGCGCCAGCAGCCAAGACTATCCGGGGAACACGAACACTGAAGCTTTCTTT
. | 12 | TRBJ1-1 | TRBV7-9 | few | CASSHGGTEAFF | TGTGCCAGCAGCCACGGGGGCACTGAAGCTTTCTTT
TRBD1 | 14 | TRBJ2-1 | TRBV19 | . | CATQLQGPYNEQFF | TGTGCCACTCAGTTACAGGGGCCCTACAATGAGCAGTTCTTC
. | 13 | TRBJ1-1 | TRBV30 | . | CAWTPRETAEAFF | TGTGCCTGGACCCCCCGGGAAACCGCTGAAGCTTTCTTT
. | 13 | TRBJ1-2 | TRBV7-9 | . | CASSLVQAGGYTF | TGTGCCAGCAGCTTAGTACAGGCGGGAGGCTACACCTTC
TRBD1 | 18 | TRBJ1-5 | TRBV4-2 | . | CASSQDLQGALGNQPQHF | TGTGCCAGCAGCCAAGATCTACAGGGGGCGCTTGGCAATCAGCCCCAGCATTTT
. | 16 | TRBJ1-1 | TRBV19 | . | CASTGMRGRVDVVAFF | TGTGCCAGTACGGGGATGAGGGGCCGTGTTGATGTAGTAGCTTTCTTT
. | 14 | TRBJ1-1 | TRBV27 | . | CASSLQRGDTEAFF | TGTGCCAGCAGTTTACAAAGGGGGGACACTGAAGCTTTCTTT
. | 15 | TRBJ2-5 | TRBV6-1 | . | CASSEAGHIQETQYF | TGTGCCAGCAGTGAAGCTGGACACATCCAAGAGACCCAGTACTTC
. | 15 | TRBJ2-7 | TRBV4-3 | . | CASSQEGQAGYEQYF | TGCGCCAGCAGCCAAGAAGGTCAGGCAGGATACGAGCAGTACTTC
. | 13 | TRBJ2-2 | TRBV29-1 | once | CSVDRRNTGELFF | TGCAGCGTTGATCGCAGGAACACCGGGGAGCTGTTTTTT
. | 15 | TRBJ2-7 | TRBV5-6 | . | CASSLIQGRAYEQYF | TGTGCCAGCAGCTTGATACAGGGTAGGGCCTACGAGCAGTACTTC
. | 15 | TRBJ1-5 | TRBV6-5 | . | CASRPGQISNQPQHF | TGTGCCAGCAGACCCGGGCAGATTAGCAATCAGCCCCAGCATTTT
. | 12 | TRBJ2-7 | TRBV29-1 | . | CSAAGPFYEQYF | TGCAGTGCGGCAGGGCCGTTCTACGAGCAGTACTTC
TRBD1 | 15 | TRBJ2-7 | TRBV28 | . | CASSPGQGLFYEQYF | TGTGCCAGCAGTCCCGGACAGGGGTTGTTCTACGAGCAGTACTTC
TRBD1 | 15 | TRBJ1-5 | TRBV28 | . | CASTTSDRQYQPQHF | TGTGCCAGCACCACTTCGGACAGGCAATATCAGCCCCAGCATTTT
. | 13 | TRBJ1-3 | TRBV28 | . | CASSFPEGNTIYF | TGTGCCAGCAGTTTTCCTGAGGGAAACACCATATATTTT
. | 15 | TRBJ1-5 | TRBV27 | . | CASSFRGTSNQPQHF | TGTGCCAGCAGTTTTCGGGGTACTTCCAATCAGCCCCAGCATTTT
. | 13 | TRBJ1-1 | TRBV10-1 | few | CASSESVNTEAFF | TGCGCCAGCAGTGAATCCGTGAACACTGAAGCTTTCTTT
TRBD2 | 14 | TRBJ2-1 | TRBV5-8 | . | CASSLTSDYTEQFF | TGTGCCAGCAGCTTGACTAGCGACTACACCGAGCAGTTCTTC
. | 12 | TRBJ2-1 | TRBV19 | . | CASSPFGGKQFF | TGTGCCAGTAGCCCCTTTGGGGGGAAGCAGTTCTTC
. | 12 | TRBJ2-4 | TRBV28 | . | CASSPRQAIQYF | TGTGCCAGCAGTCCCCGACAGGCCATTCAGTACTTC
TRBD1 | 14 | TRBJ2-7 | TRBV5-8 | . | CASSNPWTGAEQYF | TGTGCCAGCAGCAACCCCTGGACAGGGGCCGAGCAGTACTTC
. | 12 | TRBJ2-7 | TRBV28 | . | CASSNWGNEQYF | TGTGCCAGCAGTAATTGGGGAAACGAGCAGTACTTC
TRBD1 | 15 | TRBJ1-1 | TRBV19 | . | CASSIVDRGADEAFF | TGTGCCAGTAGTATTGTGGACAGGGGGGCCGATGAAGCTTTCTTT
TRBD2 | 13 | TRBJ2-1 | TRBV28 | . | CASSLLGGTEQFF | TGTGCCAGCAGTTTGTTGGGAGGGACTGAGCAGTTCTTC
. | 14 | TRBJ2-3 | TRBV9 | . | CASRGTEETDTQYF | TGTGCCAGCCGGGGGACCGAGGAAACAGATACGCAGTATTTT
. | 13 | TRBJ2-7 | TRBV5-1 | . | CASTQAPGNEQYF | TGCGCCAGCACCCAAGCCCCGGGTAACGAGCAGTACTTC
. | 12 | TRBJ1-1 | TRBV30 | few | CASDLPLTEAFF | TGTGCCTCGGACCTGCCCCTCACTGAAGCTTTCTTT
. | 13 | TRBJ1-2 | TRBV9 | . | CASSVPGSYGYTF | TGTGCCAGCAGCGTACCAGGCTCCTATGGCTACACCTTC
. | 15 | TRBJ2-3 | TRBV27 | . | CASSLTAERADTQYF | TGTGCCAGCAGTTTAACGGCAGAGCGCGCAGATACGCAGTATTTT
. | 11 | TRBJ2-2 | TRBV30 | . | CAFANTGELFF | TGTGCCTTTGCGAACACCGGGGAGCTGTTTTTT
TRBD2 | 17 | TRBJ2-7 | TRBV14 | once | CASSQESRLAVPYEQYF | TGTGCCAGCAGCCAAGAAAGTCGTCTAGCGGTCCCCTACGAGCAGTACTTC
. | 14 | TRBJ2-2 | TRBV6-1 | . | CASRGALRTGELFF | TGTGCCAGCAGGGGGGCGCTTAGGACCGGGGAGCTGTTTTTT
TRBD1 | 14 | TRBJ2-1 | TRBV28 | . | CASSPWDRYNEQFF | TGTGCCAGCAGTCCATGGGACAGGTACAATGAGCAGTTCTTC